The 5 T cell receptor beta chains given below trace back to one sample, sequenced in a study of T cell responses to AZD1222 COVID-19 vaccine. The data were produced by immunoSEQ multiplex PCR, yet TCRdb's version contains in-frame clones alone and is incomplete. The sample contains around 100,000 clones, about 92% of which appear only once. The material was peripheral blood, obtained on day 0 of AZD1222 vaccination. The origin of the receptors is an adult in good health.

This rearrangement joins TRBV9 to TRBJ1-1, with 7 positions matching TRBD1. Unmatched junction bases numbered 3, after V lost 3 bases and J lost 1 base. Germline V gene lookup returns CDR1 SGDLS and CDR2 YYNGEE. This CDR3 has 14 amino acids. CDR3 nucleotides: TGTGCCAGCAGCGGGGGACAGCAGAACACTGAAGCTTTCTTT. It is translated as CASSGGQQNTEAFF. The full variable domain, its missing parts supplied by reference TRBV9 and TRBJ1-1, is DSGVTQTPKHLITATGQRVTLRCSPRSGDLSVYWYQQSLDQGLQFLIQYYNGEERAKGNILERFSAQQFPDLHSELNLSSLELGDSALYFCASSGGQQNTEAFFGQGTRLTVV.

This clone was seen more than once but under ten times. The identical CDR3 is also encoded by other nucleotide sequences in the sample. The CDR3 region has the DNA TGTGCCAGCAGCCAGGGGGGTAACACTGAAGCTTTCTTT. It is translated as CASSQGGNTEAFF. The gene calls are TRBV3-1 (or the pseudogene TRBV3-2) and TRBJ1-1; D may be TRBD1 (5 bases). The CDR3 totals 13 residues. Germline lookup yields CDR1 LGHDT and CDR2 YNNKEL (reference sequence). The V end lost 3 bases, the J end lost 2 bases, and 7 bases lay between the germline ends.

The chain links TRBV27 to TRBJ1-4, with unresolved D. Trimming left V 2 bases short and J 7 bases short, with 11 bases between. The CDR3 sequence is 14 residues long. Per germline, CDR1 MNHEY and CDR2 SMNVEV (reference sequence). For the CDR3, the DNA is TGTGCCAGCAGTTTAGGTCTTGTGGGTGAAAAACTGTTTTTT. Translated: CASSLGLVGEKLFF.

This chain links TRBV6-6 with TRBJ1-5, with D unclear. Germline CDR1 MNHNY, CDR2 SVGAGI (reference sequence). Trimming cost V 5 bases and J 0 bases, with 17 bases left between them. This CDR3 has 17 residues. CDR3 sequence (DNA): TGTGCCAGCAGTCCCTTACGCAGAGCCTATAGCAATCAGCCCCAGCATTTT. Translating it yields CASSPLRRAYSNQPQHF.

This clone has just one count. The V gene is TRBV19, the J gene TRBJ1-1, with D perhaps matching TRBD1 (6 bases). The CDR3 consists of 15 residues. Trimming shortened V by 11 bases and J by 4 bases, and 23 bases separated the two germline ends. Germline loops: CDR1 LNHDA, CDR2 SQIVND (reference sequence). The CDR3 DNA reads TGTGCCTCCGGGGGGGGGCTCGTCGTGGTCACTGAAGCTTTCTTT. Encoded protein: CASGGGLVVVTEAFF.